This is a list of T cell receptor beta chains from one sample in a study of blood T cells in healthy people across ages. TCRdb re-analysed the 5' RACE reads in MiXCR, keeping a single row per CDR3 protein. Of 540,000 or so distinct CDR3 sequences listed, more than 45% are singletons. Sequenced sample: blood. The receptors originated from a man older than 75 in good health. The CDR3 runs from the conserved cysteine through the conserved F or W. D genes are given only for firm matches. The size field is filled for only some rows; it gives once, few, many or a size class.

>TRBV5-1|NA|TRBJ2-7|few
TGCGCCAGCCCGGGACAATATGGGTACGAGCAGTACTTC
CASPGQYGYEQYF
>TRBV2|NA|TRBJ2-6|NA
TGTGCCAGCAGTGCCGAATTCTCTGGGGCCAACGTCCTGACTTTC
CASSAEFSGANVLTF
>TRBV29-1|NA|TRBJ1-1|NA
TGCAGCGTCCCTCCTTCCCCGAACACTGAAGCTTTCTTT
CSVPPSPNTEAFF
>TRBV6-6|NA|TRBJ2-7|many
TGTGCCAGCAACGGGGGGCCTAGCGGACCCTACGAGCAGTACTTC
CASNGGPSGPYEQYF
>TRBV20-1|NA|TRBJ2-3|NA
TGCAGTGCTAGAGATCGGCTAGCGTCGGAGACAGATACGCAGTATTTT
CSARDRLASETDTQYF
>TRBV30|TRBD1|TRBJ1-2|NA
TGTGCCTGCACAGACAGGGGAATGAACTATGGCTACACCTTC
CACTDRGMNYGYTF
>TRBV12-3/TRBV12-4|NA|TRBJ2-5|NA
TGTGCCAGCAGTCCCGGACTCAACCAAGAGACCCAGTACTTC
CASSPGLNQETQYF
>TRBV6-2/TRBV6-3|TRBD1|TRBJ2-1|NA
TGTGCCATCGACAGGGGCAAAGACTACAATGAGCAGTTCTTC
CAIDRGKDYNEQFF
>TRBV7-9|TRBD2|TRBJ2-5|NA
TGTGCCAGCAGCTTAGGACCGCGACTAGCGGGAAGCAAAGGGGAGACCCAGTACTTC
CASSLGPRLAGSKGETQYF
>TRBV29-1|NA|TRBJ2-5|NA
TGCAGCGTCCGGGAAGGGCCCGAGACCCAGTACTTC
CSVREGPETQYF
>TRBV5-1|NA|TRBJ2-7|NA
TGCGCCAGCAGCTTGTTAAACGGGGGTACCTCCACCGAGCAGTACTTC
CASSLLNGGTSTEQYF
>TRBV20-1|NA|TRBJ2-5|NA
TGCAGTGCTCGGAGGGGGGAGGCTGAGACCCAGTACTTC
CSARRGEAETQYF
>TRBV30|TRBD1|TRBJ2-6|NA
TGTGCCTGGAGCAGGGGGCTTGGGGCCAACGTCCTGACTTTC
CAWSRGLGANVLTF
>TRBV12-3/TRBV12-4|NA|TRBJ1-6|NA
TGTGCCAGCAGTTTGGAAGGAGAGGCCAATTCACCCCTCCACTTT
CASSLEGEANSPLHF
>TRBV3-1|NA|TRBJ2-5|NA
TGTGCCAGCAGCCAAGGATCCCTTTACAGGGGGGGGATAGAGACCCAGTACTTC
CASSQGSLYRGGIETQYF
>TRBV10-3|NA|TRBJ2-4|NA
TGTGCCATCAGTGACAAGGGGGGAAACATTCAGTACTTC
CAISDKGGNIQYF
>TRBV7-2|NA|TRBJ1-5|few
TGTGCCAGCAGCGGAAATGAGCAGCCCCAGCATTTT
CASSGNEQPQHF
>TRBV18|NA|TRBJ2-5|NA
TGTGCCAGCTCACCTAGGGCAGAAGAGACCCAGTACTTC
CASSPRAEETQYF
>TRBV9|NA|TRBJ1-1|NA
TGTGCCAGCAGTGTGGTGGAGGGGAAAGCTTTCTTT
CASSVVEGKAFF
>TRBV7-9|NA|TRBJ2-3|many
TGTGCCAGCAGCTTAGGCGGAGACACAGATACGCAGTATTTT
CASSLGGDTDTQYF
>TRBV6-5|TRBD2|TRBJ2-5|many
TGTGCCAGCAAAACTAGCGGGGGCCAAGAGACCCAGTACTTC
CASKTSGGQETQYF
>TRBV2|NA|TRBJ2-6|many
TGTGCCAGCACTAAAGACTCTGGGGCCAACGTCCTGACTTTC
CASTKDSGANVLTF
>TRBV20-1|TRBD2|TRBJ2-3|NA
TGCAGTGCTAGACCGGAGTGGAGCGGGGGGGGCACGCAGTATTTT
CSARPEWSGGGTQYF
>TRBV10-3|NA|TRBJ2-6|NA
TGTGCCATCAGTGAGTCGGGGCAGGGACGTTCCTCTGGGGCCAACGTCCTGACTTTC
CAISESGQGRSSGANVLTF
>TRBV7-2|NA|TRBJ2-3|NA
TGTGCCAGCAGCTTAGGTGGTCAGACCACAGATACGCAGTATTTT
CASSLGGQTTDTQYF
>TRBV7-2|TRBD2|TRBJ2-1|few
TGTGCCAGCAGCATTAGCGGGGGGGCTGACTACAATGAGCAGTTCTTC
CASSISGGADYNEQFF
>TRBV20-1|TRBD1|TRBJ1-5|NA
TGCAGTGCTCGTACAGGGGCTGGGGGCAATCAGCCCCAGCATTTT
CSARTGAGGNQPQHF
>TRBV9|TRBD1|TRBJ2-3|NA
TGTGCCAGCAGCACCTCAGACAGGGGTGGCACAGATACGCAGTATTTT
CASSTSDRGGTDTQYF
>TRBV20-1|NA|TRBJ2-4|NA
TGCAGTGCTAGGGCCCAGGTAGCCAAAAACATTCAGTACTTC
CSARAQVAKNIQYF
>TRBV29-1|TRBD1|TRBJ2-1|many
TGCAGCGTCAATACAGGGGGCAGATACAATGAGCAGTTCTTC
CSVNTGGRYNEQFF
>TRBV10-3|TRBD1|TRBJ2-7|NA
TGTGCCATCAGTGACAGGGGGTCCGAGCAGTACTTC
CAISDRGSEQYF
>TRBV7-6|TRBD2|TRBJ2-1|few
TGTGCCAGCAGCTTAGTGGCCCTAGCGGGAGGGTCCTACAATGAGCAGTTCTTC
CASSLVALAGGSYNEQFF
>TRBV18|NA|TRBJ2-7|NA
TGTGCCAGCTCACCTTTTGGCGGAGACTACGAGCAGTACTTC
CASSPFGGDYEQYF
>TRBV21-1|NA|TRBJ1-1|few
TGTGCCAGCATCCGTGGGGGGCGCACTGAGGCTTTCTTT
CASIRGGRTEAFF
>TRBV7-2|NA|TRBJ2-5|NA
TGTGCCGGCAGCCCGGTTCGGTATCAGACCCAGTACTTC
CAGSPVRYQTQYF
>TRBV7-9|NA|TRBJ2-1|few
TGTGCCAGCGACCCCCCGGGACGGATCTACAATGAGCAGTTCTTC
CASDPPGRIYNEQFF
>TRBV11-2|NA|TRBJ2-1|NA
TGTGCCAGCAGCTTAGATCCCCTAGCGAGCAATGAGCAGTTCTTC
CASSLDPLASNEQFF
>TRBV6-2/TRBV6-3|NA|TRBJ1-5|NA
TGTGCCAGCAGTTATGGTTCTAGCAATCAGCCCCAGCATTTT
CASSYGSSNQPQHF
>TRBV20-1|NA|TRBJ2-7|NA
TGCAGTGCTCGTCCGGGTCCCTACGAGCAGTACTTC
CSARPGPYEQYF
>TRBV7-3|TRBD1|TRBJ1-2|NA
TGTGCCAGCAGCCCCGGCCCGCCCGGGACAGGGGCATATGGCTACACCTTC
CASSPGPPGTGAYGYTF
>TRBV20-1|TRBD2|TRBJ2-7|NA
TGCAGTGCTAGGACTAGCGGGAGGAGCTACGAGCAGTACTTC
CSARTSGRSYEQYF
>TRBV4-1|NA|TRBJ1-5|NA
TGCGCCAGCAGCCAAGTCGGGCAGGGCATCAATCAGCCCCAGCATTTT
CASSQVGQGINQPQHF
>TRBV28|NA|TRBJ2-1|NA
TGTGCCAGCAGTACGACGAACGGAACCCCTCGGTTCTTC
CASSTTNGTPRFF
>TRBV20-1|TRBD1|TRBJ1-1|NA
TGCAGTGCTAGTTTTGGTGGGACAGGGCGGACTGAAGCTTTCTTT
CSASFGGTGRTEAFF
>TRBV10-3|TRBD2|TRBJ2-7|NA
TGTGCCTACGCCGCTCTAGCGGGACTCTCCTACGAGCAGTACTTC
CAYAALAGLSYEQYF
>TRBV6-5|NA|TRBJ2-7|NA
TGTGCCAGCAGGGTAGCTAGTTACGCGGCCCCCGGCGAGCAGTACTTC
CASRVASYAAPGEQYF
>TRBV20-1|TRBD2|TRBJ2-3|NA
TGCAGTGTACCCAGCGGGAGGGGTTTGGATACGCAGTATTTT
CSVPSGRGLDTQYF
>TRBV28|NA|TRBJ2-5|NA
TGTGCCAGCAGCTCCACCCCCCATAGCCGGGAGACCCAGTACTTC
CASSSTPHSRETQYF
>TRBV5-1|NA|TRBJ2-3|many
TGCGCCAGCAGCTTGGATGGGGGAGCTAGCACAGATACGCAGTATTTT
CASSLDGGASTDTQYF
>TRBV21-1|NA|TRBJ1-4|NA
TGTGCCAGCAGCAAATCGGACCGAACTAATGAAAAACTGTTTTTT
CASSKSDRTNEKLFF
>TRBV27|NA|TRBJ2-7|NA
TGTGCCAGCCCCAGCAATGGCCTCTACGAGCAGTACTTC
CASPSNGLYEQYF
>TRBV9|TRBD1|TRBJ2-3|NA
TGTGCCAGCAGTGCGGACAGGGGGCGTTCAGATACGCAGTATTTT
CASSADRGRSDTQYF
>TRBV7-9|NA|TRBJ1-4|NA
TGTGCCAGCAGCTTAGTATGGGGGTCCATCAATGAAAAACTGTTTTTT
CASSLVWGSINEKLFF
>TRBV7-9|TRBD2|TRBJ2-7|NA
TGTGCCAGCAGCCTGACTAGCGGCGACAATGAGCAGTACTTC
CASSLTSGDNEQYF
>TRBV27|NA|TRBJ2-7|few
TGTGCCAGCACTTCGACAGGCTACGAGCAGTACTTC
CASTSTGYEQYF
>TRBV30|NA|TRBJ1-4|NA
TGTGCCTGGAGTGAGGGAGTTGGCGAAAAACTGTTTTTT
CAWSEGVGEKLFF
>TRBV28|NA|TRBJ1-5|NA
TGTGCCAGCAGAGGGGGGGCTAATCAGCCCCAGCATTTT
CASRGGANQPQHF
>TRBV20-1|TRBD2|TRBJ2-1|NA
TGCAGTGCCGGGCCGGGACTAGGGCAGTTCTTC
CSAGPGLGQFF
>TRBV20-1|NA|TRBJ2-7|NA
TGCAGTGCCGCCTCAACCCTAGCACAAACACACCACGAGCAGTACTTC
CSAASTLAQTHHEQYF